This T cell receptor beta chain was sequenced in a study of CD8 T cells in ankylosing spondylitis. TCRdb redid the calling of the 5' RACE reads with MiXCR, one entry per CDR3 protein. Of 200,000 to 250,000 distinct CDR3 sequences in the sample, under 30% were seen once. The CDR3 runs 14 residues. V lost 4 bases, J lost 8 bases, and 19 bases lay in between. CDR1 and CDR2 (germline): SGDLS, YYNGEE. Many counts were recorded for this clonotype. Material for sequencing was blood, either unsorted or a sorted T cell fraction (not recorded which). The chain carries TRBV9 and TRBJ2-7; weak D call: TRBD2 (6 bases). The TCR originated in a male donor with ankylosing spondylitis or in good health (not recorded which). CDR3: CASSPGTASKKQYF. The CDR3 DNA reads TGTGCCAGCAGCCCCGGGACTGCGTCGAAAAAGCAGTACTTC. Drawing the rest from reference TRBV9 and TRBJ2-7, the complete variable domain is DSGVTQTPKHLITATGQRVTLRCSPRSGDLSVYWYQQSLDQGLQFLIQYYNGEERAKGNILERFSAQQFPDLHSELNLSSLELGDSALYFCASSPGTASKKQYFGPGTRLTVT.